This T cell receptor beta chain was recorded in a study of long-term antiretroviral therapy in people with HIV. As regards this clone: Its specificity is unknown.

Overall study results and limits: Collection spanned 2004 to 2017; ART regimens may be less effective than current ones.

The CDR3 has 13 residues. Trimming left V 5 bases short and J 4 bases short, with 8 bases between. Germline V CDR1 and CDR2: SGHTA, FQGTGA. Researchers ran immunoSEQ v3.0 at survey level. Sequencing aimed at roughly 35,000-55,000 T-cell genomes per sample. Measured with immunoSEQ multiplex PCR; TCRdb has only the in-frame clones, and not every one. The repertoire consists of 22,000 or so clones, with around 87% occurring once and the leading ten covering about 3.3%. The rearrangement links TRBV7-3 to TRBJ2-2; D not resolved. Sequenced here: unsorted PBMCs, sampled just under 2.7 years after starting antiretroviral therapy. The clonotype originates from a woman in her forties or fifties with HIV. The chain's CDR3 is CASSPNPTGELFF. DNA for the CDR3: TGTGCCAGCAGCCCTAACCCCACCGGGGAGCTGTTTTTT.